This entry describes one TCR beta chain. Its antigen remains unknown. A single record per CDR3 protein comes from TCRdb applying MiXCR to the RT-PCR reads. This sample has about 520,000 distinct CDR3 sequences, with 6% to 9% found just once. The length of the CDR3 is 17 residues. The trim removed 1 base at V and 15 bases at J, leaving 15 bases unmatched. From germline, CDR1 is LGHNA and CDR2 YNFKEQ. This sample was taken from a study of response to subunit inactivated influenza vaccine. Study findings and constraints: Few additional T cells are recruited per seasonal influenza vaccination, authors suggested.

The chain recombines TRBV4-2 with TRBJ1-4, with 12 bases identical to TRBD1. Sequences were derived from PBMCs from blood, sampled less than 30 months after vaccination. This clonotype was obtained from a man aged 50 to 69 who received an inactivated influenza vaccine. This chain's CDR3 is CASSQANAGTGGAFMFF. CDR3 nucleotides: TGTGCCAGCAGCCAAGCAAACGCCGGGACAGGGGGCGCCTTCATGTTTTTT.